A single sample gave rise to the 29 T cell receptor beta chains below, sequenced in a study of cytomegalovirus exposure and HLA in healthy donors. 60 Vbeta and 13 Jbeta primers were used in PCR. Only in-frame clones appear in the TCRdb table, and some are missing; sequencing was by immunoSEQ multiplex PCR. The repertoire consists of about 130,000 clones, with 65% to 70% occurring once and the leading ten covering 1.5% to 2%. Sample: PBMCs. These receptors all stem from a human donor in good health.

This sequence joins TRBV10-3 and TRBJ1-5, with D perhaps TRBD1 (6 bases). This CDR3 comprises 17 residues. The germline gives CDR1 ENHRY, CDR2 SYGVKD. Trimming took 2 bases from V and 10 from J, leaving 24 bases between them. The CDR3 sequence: CAISERGRVGGPGPQHF. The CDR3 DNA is TGTGCCATCAGTGAGAGGGGGAGGGTGGGGGGTCCGGGTCCCCAGCATTTT.

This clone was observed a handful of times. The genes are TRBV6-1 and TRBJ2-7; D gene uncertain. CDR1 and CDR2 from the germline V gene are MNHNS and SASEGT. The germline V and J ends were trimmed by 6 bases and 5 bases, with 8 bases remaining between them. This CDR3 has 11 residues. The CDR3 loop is CASSLGNEQYF. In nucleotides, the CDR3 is TGTGCCAGCAGCCTAGGAAACGAGCAGTACTTC.

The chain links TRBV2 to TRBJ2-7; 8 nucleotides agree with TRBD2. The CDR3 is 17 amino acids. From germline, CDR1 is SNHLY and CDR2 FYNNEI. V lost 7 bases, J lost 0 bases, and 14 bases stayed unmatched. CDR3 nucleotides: TGTGCCAGCAACGGCCATCGGGGGGGGCTCATCTCCTACGAGCAGTACTTC. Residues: CASNGHRGGLISYEQYF.

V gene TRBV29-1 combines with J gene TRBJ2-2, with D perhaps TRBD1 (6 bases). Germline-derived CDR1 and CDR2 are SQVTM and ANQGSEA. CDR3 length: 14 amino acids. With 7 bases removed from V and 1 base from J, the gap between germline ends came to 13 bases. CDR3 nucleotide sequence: TGCAGCGCGGGCCAAGGGGGGAACACCGGGGAGCTGTTTTTT. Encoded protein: CSAGQGGNTGELFF.

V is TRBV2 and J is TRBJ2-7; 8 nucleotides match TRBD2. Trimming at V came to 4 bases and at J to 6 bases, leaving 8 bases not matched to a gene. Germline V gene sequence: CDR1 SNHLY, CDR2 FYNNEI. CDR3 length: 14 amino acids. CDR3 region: CASSVSGLVGEQYF. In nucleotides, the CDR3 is TGTGCCAGCAGTGTCTCGGGACTAGTGGGCGAGCAGTACTTC.

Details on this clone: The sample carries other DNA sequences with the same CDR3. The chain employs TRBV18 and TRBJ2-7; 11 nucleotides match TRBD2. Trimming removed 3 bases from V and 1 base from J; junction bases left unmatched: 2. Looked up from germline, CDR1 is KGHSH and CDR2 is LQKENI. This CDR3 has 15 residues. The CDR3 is CASSPGTSGSYEQYF. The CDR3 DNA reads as TGTGCCAGCTCACCTGGGACTAGCGGTTCCTACGAGCAGTACTTC. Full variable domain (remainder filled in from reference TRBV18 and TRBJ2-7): NAGVMQNPRHLVRRRGQEARLRCSPMKGHSHVYWYRQLPEEGLKFMVYLQKENIIDESGMPKERFSAEFPKEGPSILRIQQVVRGDSAAYFCASSPGTSGSYEQYFGPGTRLTVT.

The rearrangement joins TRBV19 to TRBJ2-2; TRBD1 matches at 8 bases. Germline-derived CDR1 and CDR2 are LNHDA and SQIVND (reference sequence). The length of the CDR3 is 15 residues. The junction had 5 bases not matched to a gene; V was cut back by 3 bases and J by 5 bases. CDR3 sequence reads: CASSIQGARTGELFF. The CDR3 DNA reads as TGTGCCAGTAGTATCCAGGGGGCGAGGACCGGGGAGCTGTTTTTT. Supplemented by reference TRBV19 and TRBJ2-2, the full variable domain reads DGGITQSPKYLFRKEGQNVTLSCEQNLNHDAMYWYRQDPGQGLRLIYYSQIVNDFQKGDIAEGYSVSREKKESFPLTVTSAQKNPTAFYLCASSIQGARTGELFFGEGSRLTVL.

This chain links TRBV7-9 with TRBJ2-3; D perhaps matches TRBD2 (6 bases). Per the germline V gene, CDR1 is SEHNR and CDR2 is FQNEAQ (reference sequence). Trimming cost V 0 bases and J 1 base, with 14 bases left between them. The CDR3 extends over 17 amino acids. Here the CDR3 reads CASSLALRERGTDTQYF. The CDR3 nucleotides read TGTGCCAGCAGCTTAGCCCTCCGGGAGCGAGGCACAGATACGCAGTATTTT.

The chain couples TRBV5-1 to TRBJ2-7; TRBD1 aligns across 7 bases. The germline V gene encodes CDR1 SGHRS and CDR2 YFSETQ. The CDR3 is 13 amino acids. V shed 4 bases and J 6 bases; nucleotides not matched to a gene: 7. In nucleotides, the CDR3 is TGCGCCAGCAGCCTGGGACAGCGAATCGAGCAGTACTTC. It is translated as CASSLGQRIEQYF.

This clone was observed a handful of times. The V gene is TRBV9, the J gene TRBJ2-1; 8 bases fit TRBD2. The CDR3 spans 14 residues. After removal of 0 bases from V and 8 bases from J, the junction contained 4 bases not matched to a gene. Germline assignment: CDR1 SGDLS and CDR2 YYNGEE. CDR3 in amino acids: CASSVVSGRDEQFF. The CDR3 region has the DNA TGTGCCAGCAGCGTAGTATCCGGGAGGGATGAGCAGTTCTTC.

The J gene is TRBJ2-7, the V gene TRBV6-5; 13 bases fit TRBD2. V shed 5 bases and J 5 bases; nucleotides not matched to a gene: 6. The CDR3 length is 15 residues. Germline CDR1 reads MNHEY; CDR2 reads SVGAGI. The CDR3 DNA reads TGTGCCAGCAGTCCCGGGACTAGCGGGATAAACGAGCAGTACTTC. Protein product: CASSPGTSGINEQYF.

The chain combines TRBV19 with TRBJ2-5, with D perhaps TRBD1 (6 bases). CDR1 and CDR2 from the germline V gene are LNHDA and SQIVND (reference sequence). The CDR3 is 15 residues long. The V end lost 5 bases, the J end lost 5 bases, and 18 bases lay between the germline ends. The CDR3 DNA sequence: TGTGCCAGTAGTGGTGGTAGCTCGAGGGGGGAGACCCAGTACTTC. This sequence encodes CASSGGSSRGETQYF.

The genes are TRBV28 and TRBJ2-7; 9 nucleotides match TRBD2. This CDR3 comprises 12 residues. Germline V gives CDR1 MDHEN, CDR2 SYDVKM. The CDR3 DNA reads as TGTGCTATCACCGGGACTAGCAACGAGCAGTACTTC. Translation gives CAITGTSNEQYF.

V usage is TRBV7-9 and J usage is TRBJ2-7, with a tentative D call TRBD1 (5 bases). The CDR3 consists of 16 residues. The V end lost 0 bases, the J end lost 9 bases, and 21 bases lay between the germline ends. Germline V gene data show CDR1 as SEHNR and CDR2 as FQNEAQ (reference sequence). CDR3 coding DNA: TGTGCCAGCAGCTTAGCCGGGTCAGGGCCCCAGGCCGGGCAGTACTTC. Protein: CASSLAGSGPQAGQYF.

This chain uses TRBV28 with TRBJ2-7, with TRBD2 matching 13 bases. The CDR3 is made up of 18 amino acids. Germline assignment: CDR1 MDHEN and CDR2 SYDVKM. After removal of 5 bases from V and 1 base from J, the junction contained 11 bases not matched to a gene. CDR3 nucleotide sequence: TGTGCCAGCAGTACCCGGACTAGCGGGAGAAGAAGATCCTACGAGCAGTACTTC. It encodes CASSTRTSGRRRSYEQYF.

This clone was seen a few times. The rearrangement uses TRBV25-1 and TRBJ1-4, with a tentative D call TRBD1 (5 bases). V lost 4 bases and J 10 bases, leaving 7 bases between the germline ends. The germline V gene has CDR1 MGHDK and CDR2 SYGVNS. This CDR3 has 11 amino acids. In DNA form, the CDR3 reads TGTGCCAGCAGTGGGGGCGGAAAACTGTTTTTT. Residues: CASSGGGKLFF.

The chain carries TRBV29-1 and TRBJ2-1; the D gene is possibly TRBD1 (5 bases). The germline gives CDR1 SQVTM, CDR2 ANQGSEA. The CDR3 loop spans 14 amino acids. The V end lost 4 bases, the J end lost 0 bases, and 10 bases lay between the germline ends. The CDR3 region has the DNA TGCAGCGTTGTAGGGGTTAGCTCCTACAATGAGCAGTTCTTC. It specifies CSVVGVSSYNEQFF.

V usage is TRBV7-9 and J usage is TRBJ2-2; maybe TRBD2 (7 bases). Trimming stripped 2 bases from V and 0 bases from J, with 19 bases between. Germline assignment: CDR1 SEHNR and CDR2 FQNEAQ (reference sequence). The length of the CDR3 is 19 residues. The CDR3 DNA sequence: TGTGCCAGCAGCTTATGGGATGCGGGGGCCGCTTCGAACACCGGGGAGCTGTTTTTT. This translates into CASSLWDAGAASNTGELFF.

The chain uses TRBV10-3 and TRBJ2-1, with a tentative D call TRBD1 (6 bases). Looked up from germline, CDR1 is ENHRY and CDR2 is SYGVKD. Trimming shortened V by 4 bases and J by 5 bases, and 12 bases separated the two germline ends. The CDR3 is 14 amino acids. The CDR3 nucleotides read TGTGCCATCAGTGGATCGACAGGAAACAATGAGCAGTTCTTC. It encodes CAISGSTGNNEQFF.

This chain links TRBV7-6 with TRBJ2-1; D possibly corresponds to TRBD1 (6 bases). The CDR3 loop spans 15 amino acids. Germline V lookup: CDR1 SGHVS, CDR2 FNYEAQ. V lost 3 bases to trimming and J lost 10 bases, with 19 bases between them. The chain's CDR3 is CASSFRSSPRGEQFF. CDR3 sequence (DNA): TGTGCCAGCAGCTTTCGGTCTAGTCCAAGGGGGGAGCAGTTCTTC.

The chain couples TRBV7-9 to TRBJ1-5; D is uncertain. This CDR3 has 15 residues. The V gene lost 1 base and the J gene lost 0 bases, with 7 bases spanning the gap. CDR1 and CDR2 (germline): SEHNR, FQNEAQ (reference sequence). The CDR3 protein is CASSLDGPSNQPQHF. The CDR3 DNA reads TGTGCCAGCAGCTTAGACGGTCCTAGCAATCAGCCCCAGCATTTT.

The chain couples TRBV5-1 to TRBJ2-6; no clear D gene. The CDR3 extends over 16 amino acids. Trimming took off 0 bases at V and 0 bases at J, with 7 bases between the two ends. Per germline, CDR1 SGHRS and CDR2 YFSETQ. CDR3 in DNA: TGCGCCAGCAGCTTGGCAGTCAGCTCTGGGGCCAACGTCCTGACTTTC. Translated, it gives CASSLAVSSGANVLTF.

Here the CDR3 reads CASSEGPGQGGYEQYF. The CDR3 DNA is TGTGCCAGCAGCGAAGGACCGGGACAGGGAGGCTACGAGCAGTACTTC. The chain uses TRBV9 and TRBJ2-7; the match to TRBD1 covers 9 bases. After removal of 3 bases from V and 3 bases from J, the junction contained 10 bases not matched to a gene. The CDR3 totals 16 residues. Germline values: CDR1 SGDLS, CDR2 YYNGEE.

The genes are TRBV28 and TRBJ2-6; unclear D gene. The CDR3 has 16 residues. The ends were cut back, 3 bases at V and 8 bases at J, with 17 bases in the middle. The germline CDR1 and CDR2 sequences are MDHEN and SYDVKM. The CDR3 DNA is TGTGCCAGCAGTTTCAGTTTCCCAACCAGGTCCAACGTCCTGACTTTC. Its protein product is CASSFSFPTRSNVLTF.

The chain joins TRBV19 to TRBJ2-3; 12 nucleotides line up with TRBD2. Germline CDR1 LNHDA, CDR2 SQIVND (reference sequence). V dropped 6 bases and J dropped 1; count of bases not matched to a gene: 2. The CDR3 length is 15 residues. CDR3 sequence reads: CASRLAGGGTDTQYF. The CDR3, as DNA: TGTGCCAGTAGACTAGCGGGAGGCGGCACAGATACGCAGTATTTT.

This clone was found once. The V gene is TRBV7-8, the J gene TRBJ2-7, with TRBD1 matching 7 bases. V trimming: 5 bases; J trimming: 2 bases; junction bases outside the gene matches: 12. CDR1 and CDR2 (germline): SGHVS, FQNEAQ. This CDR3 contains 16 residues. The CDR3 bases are TGTGCCAGCAGCCCCCTTCCGGGACAGAGTGCCTACGAGCAGTACTTC. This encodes CASSPLPGQSAYEQYF.

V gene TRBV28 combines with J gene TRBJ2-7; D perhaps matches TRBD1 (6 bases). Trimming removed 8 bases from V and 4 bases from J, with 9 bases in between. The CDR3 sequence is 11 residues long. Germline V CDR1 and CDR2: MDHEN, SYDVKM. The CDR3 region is CASWGQYEQYF. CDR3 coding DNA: TGTGCCAGCTGGGGGCAGTACGAGCAGTACTTC.

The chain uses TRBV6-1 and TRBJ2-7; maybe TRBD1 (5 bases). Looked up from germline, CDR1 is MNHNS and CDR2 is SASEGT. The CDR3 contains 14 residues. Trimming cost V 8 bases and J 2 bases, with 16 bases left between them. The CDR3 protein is CASRGSGYTYEQYF. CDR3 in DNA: TGTGCCAGCCGAGGCTCAGGGTACACCTACGAGCAGTACTTC.

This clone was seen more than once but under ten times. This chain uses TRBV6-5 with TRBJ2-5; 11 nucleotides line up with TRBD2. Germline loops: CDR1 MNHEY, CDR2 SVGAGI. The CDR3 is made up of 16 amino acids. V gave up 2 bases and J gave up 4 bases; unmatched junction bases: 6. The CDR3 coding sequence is TGTGCCAGCAGTTACCGTAGCGGGAGGGCCGGAGAGACCCAGTACTTC. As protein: CASSYRSGRAGETQYF.